A selection of T cell receptor beta chains follows, all from one sample in a study of graft-versus-host responses after intestinal transplantation. Sequencing used immunoSEQ multiplex PCR; TCRdb keeps in-frame clones, though not all of them. The sample lists about 98,000 clones; 75% to 90% were seen once. The antigens for these receptors are not known. Sequenced material: unstimulated CD8+ T cells sorted from spleen or lymph node cells, taken before intestinal transplant. These receptors originate from a human donor who received an intestinal transplant. Both conserved end residues are part of each CDR3. D genes are given only for firm matches. Part of the rows lack a size; the others show once, few, many or a class for expanded clones.

TRBJ2-1,.,TRBV19,TRBD1,TGTGCCAGTAGTCGACAGGGATACAATGAGCAGTTCTTC,CASSRQGYNEQFF
TRBJ1-5,.,TRBV29-1,.,TGCAGCGTTGTGTCGGGGCTCTATAGCAATCAGCCCCAGCATTTT,CSVVSGLYSNQPQHF
TRBJ2-3,.,TRBV2,.,TGTGCCAGCAGCGCCCGACAGGATCTCACAGATACGCAGTATTTT,CASSARQDLTDTQYF
TRBJ2-2,.,TRBV14,.,TGTGCCAGCAGCCTTATAAATGGGCTCCCCGGGGAGCTGTTTTTT,CASSLINGLPGELFF
TRBJ2-1,.,TRBV6-5,.,TGTGCCAGCAGTGAAGCGGGCGAGCAGTTCTTC,CASSEAGEQFF
TRBJ1-1,.,TRBV11-2,.,TGTGCCAGCAGCTTAGACCCGAACACTGAAGCTTTCTTT,CASSLDPNTEAFF
TRBJ2-1,once,TRBV7-6,TRBD2,TGTGCCAGCAGCTTAAGCGGGGGTCACAATGAGCAGTTCTTC,CASSLSGGHNEQFF
TRBJ2-3,.,TRBV19,.,TGTGCCAGTAGTATCTACCTCTACGGGGATACGCAGTATTTT,CASSIYLYGDTQYF
TRBJ1-2,.,TRBV29-1,.,TGCAGCGTGAGGTACATGCCGGGACTCGCTTACTATGGCTACACCTTC,CSVRYMPGLAYYGYTF
TRBJ1-2,.,TRBV4-2,TRBD1,TGTGCCAGCAGCCAAGGACAGGGAGCATGGTATGGCTACACCTTC,CASSQGQGAWYGYTF
TRBJ2-3,.,TRBV7-9,.,TGTGCCAGCAGCTTAACTAGGAACGCAGATACGCAGTATTTT,CASSLTRNADTQYF
TRBJ2-7,.,TRBV5-6,.,TGTGCCAGCAGCTTGGATTCCAGGGGTTCCTACGAGCAGTACTTC,CASSLDSRGSYEQYF
TRBJ2-3,once,TRBV28,TRBD2,TGTGCCAGCAGCTCCATTTACCGTGGGACTAGCGGTTCCACAGATACGCAGTATTTT,CASSSIYRGTSGSTDTQYF
TRBJ1-5,few,TRBV6-1,.,TGTGCCAGCAGCGACAATCAGCCCCAGCATTTT,CASSDNQPQHF
TRBJ2-7,.,TRBV10-3,.,TGTGCCATCAGTGAGGGCCCGACAGTGTTTTATACCCACAAGGAGCAGTACTTC,CAISEGPTVFYTHKEQYF
TRBJ2-1,.,TRBV2,TRBD2,TGTGCCAGCCGTCTAGCGGGGGACCCCTCCTACAATGAGCAGTTCTTC,CASRLAGDPSYNEQFF
TRBJ1-5,.,TRBV7-9,.,TGTGCCAGCAGCTTAGGAAGGAGGCCCCAGCATTTT,CASSLGRRPQHF
TRBJ2-7,.,TRBV19,.,TGTGCCAGTGCCGCCGGGACAACCCTCTACGAGCAGTACTTC,CASAAGTTLYEQYF
TRBJ2-2,.,TRBV9,.,TGTGCCAGCAGCGTTAATCCCAGCGGGCCGTGGGGGGAGCTGTTTTTT,CASSVNPSGPWGELFF
TRBJ2-1,.,TRBV11-2,.,TGTGCCAGCAGCTTAGATAGCAGCTACAATGAGCAGTTCTTC,CASSLDSSYNEQFF
TRBJ2-1,.,TRBV27,.,TGTGCCAGCAGTTTATCACAGGTTAATGAGCAGTTCTTC,CASSLSQVNEQFF
TRBJ2-1,once,TRBV9,.,TGTGCCAGCAGCGTAGAAGGGGGCAATGAGCAGTTCTTC,CASSVEGGNEQFF